This T cell receptor beta chain was observed in a study of blood T cell repertoires in COVID-19. Study at large: Sources were T cells, B-cell-depleted T cells, or PBMCs; the material itself was cDNA or gDNA.

This table comes from immunoSEQ multiplex PCR, and its TCRdb copy is limited to in-frame clones, with some not included. The data contain approximately 490,000 clones, 80% to 90% of them singletons. In germline, CDR1 is MDHEN, CDR2 SYDVKM. V shed 8 bases and J 6 bases; nucleotides not matched to a gene: 12. This CDR3 is built from 14 residues. Before being deemed recovered, Cohort 3 donors had two negative PCRs, clearance, or symptom resolution. The source is a woman in her sixties or seventies who had recovered from COVID-19. The chain recombines TRBV28 with TRBJ1-2, with 7 bases aligning to TRBD1. Sequenced sample: PBMCs or T cells enriched from blood (not recorded which). The CDR3: CASGTQGQLDGYTF. The CDR3 nucleotides read TGTGCCAGCGGGACGCAGGGACAGCTGGATGGCTACACCTTC.